The following is a T cell receptor beta chain sequence with its context. What it binds is not known. This sample was taken from a study of OX40 agonist ivuxolimab in advanced cancers. Here immunoSEQ multiplex PCR was the method, and the copy in TCRdb shows in-frame clones only, minus some. Here the sample spans about 18,000 clones, less than 80% being singletons. Study results and caveats: Relative to CD4+ cells, CD8+ T cells on average had more expanded clones. By week 6 at 0.1 to 3.0 mg/kg, blood CD4+ and CD8+ T cells had expanded clonally.

CDR1 SEHNR and CDR2 FQNEAQ come from the germline V gene (reference sequence). With 4 bases removed from V and 7 bases from J, the gap between germline ends came to 11 bases. This CDR3 contains 13 residues. The rearrangement joins TRBV7-9 to TRBJ2-1; D unclear. Sample: CD4+ or CD8+ T cells sorted from blood, taken in a trial of the OX40 agonist ivuxolimab. The clonotype originates from an adult with an advanced solid tumor such as melanoma, head and neck, liver or kidney cancer. CDR3 sequence (DNA): TGTGCCAGCAGCTGGGCCGGGCTTAATGAGCAGTTCTTC. This codes for CASSWAGLNEQFF.